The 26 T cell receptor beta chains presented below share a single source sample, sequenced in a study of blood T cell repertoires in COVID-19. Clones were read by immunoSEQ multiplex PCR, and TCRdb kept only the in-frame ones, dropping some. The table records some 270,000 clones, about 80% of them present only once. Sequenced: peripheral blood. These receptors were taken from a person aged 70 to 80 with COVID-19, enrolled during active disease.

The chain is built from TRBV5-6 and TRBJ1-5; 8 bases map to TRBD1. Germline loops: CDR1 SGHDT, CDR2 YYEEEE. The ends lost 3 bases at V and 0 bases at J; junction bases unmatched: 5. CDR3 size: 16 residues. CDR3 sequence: CASSSRTGISNQPQHF. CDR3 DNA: TGTGCCAGCAGCTCAAGGACAGGGATTAGCAATCAGCCCCAGCATTTT.

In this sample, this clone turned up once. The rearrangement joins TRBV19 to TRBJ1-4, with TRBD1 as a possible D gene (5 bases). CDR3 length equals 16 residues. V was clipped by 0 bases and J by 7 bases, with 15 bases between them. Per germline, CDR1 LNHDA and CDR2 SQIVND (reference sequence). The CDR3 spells CASSIDLAQGGEKLFF. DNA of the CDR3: TGTGCCAGTAGTATAGATCTCGCGCAGGGAGGTGAAAAACTGTTTTTT.

DNA for the CDR3: TGCGCCAGCAGCTCCAAGACAGCGAACACTGAAGCTTTCTTT. It encodes CASSSKTANTEAFF. The chain recombines TRBV5-1 with TRBJ1-1, with D maybe TRBD1 (5 bases). CDR3 length equals 14 residues. The ends were cut back, 3 bases at V and 1 base at J, with 10 bases in the middle. Germline lookup yields CDR1 SGHRS and CDR2 YFSETQ. The full variable domain, rest sourced from reference TRBV5-1 and TRBJ1-1, is KAGVTQTPRYLIKTRGQQVTLSCSPISGHRSVSWYQQTPGQGLQFLFEYFSETQRNKGNFPGRFSGRQFSNSRSEMNVSTLELGDSALYLCASSSKTANTEAFFGQGTRLTVV.

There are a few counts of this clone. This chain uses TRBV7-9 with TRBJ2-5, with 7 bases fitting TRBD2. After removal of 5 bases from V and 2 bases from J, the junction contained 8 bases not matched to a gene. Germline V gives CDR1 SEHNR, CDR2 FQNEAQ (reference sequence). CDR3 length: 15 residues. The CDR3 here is CASSLRAGRQETQYF. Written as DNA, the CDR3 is TGTGCCAGCAGCCTACGAGCGGGGCGGCAAGAGACCCAGTACTTC.

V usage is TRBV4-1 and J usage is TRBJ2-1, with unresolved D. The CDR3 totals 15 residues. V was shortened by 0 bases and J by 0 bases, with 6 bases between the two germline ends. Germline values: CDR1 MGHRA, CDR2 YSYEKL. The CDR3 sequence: CASSQELSSYNEQFF. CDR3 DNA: TGCGCCAGCAGCCAAGAACTTTCCTCCTACAATGAGCAGTTCTTC.

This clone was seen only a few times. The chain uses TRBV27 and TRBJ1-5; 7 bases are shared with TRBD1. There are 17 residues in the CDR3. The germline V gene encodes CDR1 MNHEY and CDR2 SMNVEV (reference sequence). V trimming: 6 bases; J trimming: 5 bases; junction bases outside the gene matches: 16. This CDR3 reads CASRSTGVADLHQPQHF. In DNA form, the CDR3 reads TGTGCCAGCAGATCAACAGGGGTCGCAGATCTACATCAGCCCCAGCATTTT.

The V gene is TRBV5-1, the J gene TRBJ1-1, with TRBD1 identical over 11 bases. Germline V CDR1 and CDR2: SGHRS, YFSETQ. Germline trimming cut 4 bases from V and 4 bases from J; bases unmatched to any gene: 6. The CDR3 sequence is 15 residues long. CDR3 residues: CASSRTGGAGTEAFF. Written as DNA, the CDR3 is TGCGCCAGCAGCCGGACAGGGGGCGCCGGCACTGAAGCTTTCTTT.

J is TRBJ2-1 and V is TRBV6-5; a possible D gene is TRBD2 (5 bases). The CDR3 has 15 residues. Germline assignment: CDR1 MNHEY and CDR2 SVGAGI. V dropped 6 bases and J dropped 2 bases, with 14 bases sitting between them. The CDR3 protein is CASSPAGGAYNEQFF. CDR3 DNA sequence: TGTGCCAGCAGCCCCGCCGGAGGCGCCTACAATGAGCAGTTCTTC.

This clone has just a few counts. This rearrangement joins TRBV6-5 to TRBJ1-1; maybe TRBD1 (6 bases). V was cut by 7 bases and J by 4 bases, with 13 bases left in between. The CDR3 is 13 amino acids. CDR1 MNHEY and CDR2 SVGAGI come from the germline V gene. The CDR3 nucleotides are TGTGCCAGCAATTTAGGACAGATCACTGAAGCTTTCTTT. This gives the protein CASNLGQITEAFF.

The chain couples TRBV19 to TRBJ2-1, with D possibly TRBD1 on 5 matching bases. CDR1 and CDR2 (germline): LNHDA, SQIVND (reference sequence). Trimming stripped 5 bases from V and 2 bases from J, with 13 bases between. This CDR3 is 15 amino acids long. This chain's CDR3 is CASSDGAGPYNEQFF. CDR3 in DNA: TGTGCCAGTAGTGATGGGGCTGGCCCCTACAATGAGCAGTTCTTC.

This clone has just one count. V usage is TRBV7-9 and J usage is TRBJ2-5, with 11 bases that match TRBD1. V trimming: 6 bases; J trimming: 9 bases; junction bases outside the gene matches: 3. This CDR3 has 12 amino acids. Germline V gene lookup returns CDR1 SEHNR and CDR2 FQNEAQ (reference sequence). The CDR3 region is CASREGQGAQYF. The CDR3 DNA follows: TGTGCCAGCAGGGAGGGACAGGGGGCCCAGTACTTC.

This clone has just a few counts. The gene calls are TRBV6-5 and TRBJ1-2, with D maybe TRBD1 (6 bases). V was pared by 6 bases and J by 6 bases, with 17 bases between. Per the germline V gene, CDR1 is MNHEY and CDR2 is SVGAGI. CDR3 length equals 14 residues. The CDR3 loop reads CASRTTGQGNGYTF. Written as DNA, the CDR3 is TGTGCCAGCAGAACCACAGGGCAGGGAAATGGCTACACCTTC.

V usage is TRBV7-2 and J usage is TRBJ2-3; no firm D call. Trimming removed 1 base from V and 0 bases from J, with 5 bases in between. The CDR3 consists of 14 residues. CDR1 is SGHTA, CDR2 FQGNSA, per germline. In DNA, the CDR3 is TGTGCCAGCAGCTTAGGAGCGAGCACAGATACGCAGTATTTT. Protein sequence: CASSLGASTDTQYF.

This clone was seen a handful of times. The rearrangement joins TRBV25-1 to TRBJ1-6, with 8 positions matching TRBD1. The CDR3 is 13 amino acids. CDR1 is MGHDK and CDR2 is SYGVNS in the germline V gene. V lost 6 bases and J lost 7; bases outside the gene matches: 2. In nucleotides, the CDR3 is TGTGCCAGCAGCGGACAGGGCAATTCACCCCTCCACTTT. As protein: CASSGQGNSPLHF.

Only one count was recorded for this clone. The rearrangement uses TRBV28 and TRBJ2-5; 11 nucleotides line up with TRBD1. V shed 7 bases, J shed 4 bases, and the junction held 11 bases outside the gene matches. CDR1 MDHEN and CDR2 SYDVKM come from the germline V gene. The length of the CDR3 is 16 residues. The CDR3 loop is CASTTLGQGAGETQYF. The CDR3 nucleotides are TGTGCCAGCACCACCCTAGGACAGGGGGCCGGAGAGACCCAGTACTTC.

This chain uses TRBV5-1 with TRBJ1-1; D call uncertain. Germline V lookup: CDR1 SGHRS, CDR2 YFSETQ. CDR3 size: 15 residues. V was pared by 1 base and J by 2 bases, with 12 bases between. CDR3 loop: CASSLLGAPNTEAFF. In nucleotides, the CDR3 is TGCGCCAGCAGCTTGTTGGGCGCGCCCAACACTGAAGCTTTCTTT.

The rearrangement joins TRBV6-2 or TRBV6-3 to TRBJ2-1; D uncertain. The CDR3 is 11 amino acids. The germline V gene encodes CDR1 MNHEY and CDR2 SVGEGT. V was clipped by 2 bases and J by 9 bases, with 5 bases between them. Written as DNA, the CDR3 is TGTGCCAGCAGTTACCCGGGTGAGCAGTTCTTC. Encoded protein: CASSYPGEQFF.

The CDR3 DNA follows: TGTGCCAGCGAAGTGAGTCCGGGTAGTCAGCCCCAGCATTTT. Protein: CASEVSPGSQPQHF. The chain has TRBV2 and TRBJ1-5; D gene unclear. The CDR3 length is 14 residues. Germline assignment: CDR1 SNHLY and CDR2 FYNNEI. Trimming stripped 8 bases from V and 6 bases from J, with 17 bases between.

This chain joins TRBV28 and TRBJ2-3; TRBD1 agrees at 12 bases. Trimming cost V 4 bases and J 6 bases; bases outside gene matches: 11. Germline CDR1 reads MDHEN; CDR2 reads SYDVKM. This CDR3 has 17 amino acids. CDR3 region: CASSSRGQGAEKDTQYF. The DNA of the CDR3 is TGTGCCAGCAGTTCGCGGGGACAGGGGGCGGAAAAGGATACGCAGTATTTT.

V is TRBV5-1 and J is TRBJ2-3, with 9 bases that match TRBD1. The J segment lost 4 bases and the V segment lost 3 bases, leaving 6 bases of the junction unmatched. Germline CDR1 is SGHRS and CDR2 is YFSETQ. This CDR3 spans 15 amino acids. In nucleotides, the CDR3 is TGCGCCAGCAGCTCCCGGGACAGGGCCTCAGATACGCAGTATTTT. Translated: CASSSRDRASDTQYF.

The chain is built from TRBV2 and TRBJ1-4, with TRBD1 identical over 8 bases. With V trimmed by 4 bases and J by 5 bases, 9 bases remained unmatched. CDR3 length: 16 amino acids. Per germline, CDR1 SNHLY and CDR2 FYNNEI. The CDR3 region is CASSGSGQGRNEKLFF. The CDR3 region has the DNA TGTGCCAGCAGTGGCTCAGGACAGGGCAGAAATGAAAAACTGTTTTTT.

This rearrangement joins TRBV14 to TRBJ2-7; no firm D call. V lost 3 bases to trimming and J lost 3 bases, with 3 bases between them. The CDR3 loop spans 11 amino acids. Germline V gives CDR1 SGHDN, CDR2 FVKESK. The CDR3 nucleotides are TGTGCCAGCAGCCATAGCTACGAGCAGTACTTC. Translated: CASSHSYEQYF. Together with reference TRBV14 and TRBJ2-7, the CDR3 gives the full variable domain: EAGVTQFPSHSVIEKGQTVTLRCDPISGHDNLYWYRRVMGKEIKFLLHFVKESKQDESGMPNNRFLAERTGGTYSTLKVQPAELEDSGVYFCASSHSYEQYFGPGTRLTVT.

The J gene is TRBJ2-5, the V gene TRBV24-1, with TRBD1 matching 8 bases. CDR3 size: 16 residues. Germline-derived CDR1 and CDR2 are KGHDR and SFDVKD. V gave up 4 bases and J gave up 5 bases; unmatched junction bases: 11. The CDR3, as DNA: TGTGCCACCAGTGACGCCACCCCAGGGGGCGCGGAGACCCAGTACTTC. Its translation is CATSDATPGGAETQYF.

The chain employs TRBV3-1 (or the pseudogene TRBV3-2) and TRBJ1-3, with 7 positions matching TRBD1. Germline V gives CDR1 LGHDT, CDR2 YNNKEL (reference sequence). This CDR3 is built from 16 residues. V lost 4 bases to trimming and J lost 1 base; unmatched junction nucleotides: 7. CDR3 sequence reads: CASSRFYRGSGNTIYF. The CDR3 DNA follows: TGTGCCAGCAGCCGATTTTACAGGGGATCTGGAAACACCATATATTTT.

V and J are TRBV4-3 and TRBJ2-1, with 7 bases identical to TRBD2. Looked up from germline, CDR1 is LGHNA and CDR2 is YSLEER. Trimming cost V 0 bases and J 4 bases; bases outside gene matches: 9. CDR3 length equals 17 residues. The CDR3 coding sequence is TGCGCCAGCAGCCAAGATCGTGGGGGGGGGTTATACAATGAGCAGTTCTTC. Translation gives CASSQDRGGGLYNEQFF.

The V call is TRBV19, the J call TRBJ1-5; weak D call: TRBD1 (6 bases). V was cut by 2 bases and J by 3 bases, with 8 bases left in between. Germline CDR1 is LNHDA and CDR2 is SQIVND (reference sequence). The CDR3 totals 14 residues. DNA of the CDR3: TGTGCCAGTAGTATACAGGGGCCCAATCAGCCCCAGCATTTT. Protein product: CASSIQGPNQPQHF.